This is a list of T cell receptor beta chains from one sample in a study of blood T cells in healthy people across ages. TCRdb used MiXCR to reprocess the 5' RACE reads, holding one entry per CDR3 protein. Counted here are approximately 850,000 distinct CDR3 sequences, 44% occurring once; the ten biggest clones make up roughly 18%. The sequenced sample consisted of blood. The receptors come from a man aged 60 to 69 in good health. The CDR3 runs from the conserved cysteine through the conserved F or W. Each record gives: J gene, V gene, CDR3 protein.

TRBJ2-5 | TRBV7-9 | CASSLANHRDRWDETQYF
TRBJ2-5 | TRBV2 | CASTLAGAGETQYF
TRBJ2-1 | TRBV12-3/TRBV12-4 | CASNLGLARGVGEQFF
TRBJ2-1 | TRBV6-2/TRBV6-3 | CASSSRDSYNEQFF
TRBJ1-1 | TRBV3-1 | CASLKRGRTEAFF
TRBJ2-7 | TRBV11-3 | CASSFSGTGPYEQYF
TRBJ2-1 | TRBV25-1 | CASRPGQDKPNEQFF
TRBJ1-4 | TRBV21-1 | CASSSSYGSQGEKLFF
TRBJ1-2 | TRBV7-6 | CASSPGQGCGYTF
TRBJ1-1 | TRBV13 | CASSSMQGAGLRNTEAFF
TRBJ2-7 | TRBV28 | CASSLGQGGQYF
TRBJ1-5 | TRBV20-1 | CSVTTSGGANQPQHF
TRBJ1-2 | TRBV9 | CASSASPGQVYGYTF
TRBJ1-4 | TRBV4-3 | CASSQGDNANEKLFF
TRBJ1-2 | TRBV29-1 | CSVGDGPYGYTF
TRBJ2-3 | TRBV12-3/TRBV12-4 | CASPGSGTTDTQYF
TRBJ2-3 | TRBV6-5 | CASRLLAGGPDTQYF
TRBJ1-6 | TRBV4-3 | CASSQDPPSSYNSPLHF
TRBJ2-5 | TRBV2 | CASSETLGSGTQYF
TRBJ2-5 | TRBV7-2 | CASSLAGLGGQETQYF
TRBJ2-2 | TRBV20-1 | CSARRLAGEIGELFF
TRBJ2-1 | TRBV15 | CATTSGGGYNEQFF
TRBJ1-2 | TRBV12-3/TRBV12-4 | CASSFGTGYGYTF
TRBJ2-3 | TRBV6-5 | CASRRDTSQDTQYF
TRBJ1-4 | TRBV6-2/TRBV6-3 | CASEETPSRDLNEKLFF
TRBJ2-7 | TRBV7-9 | CASSAGQGADEQYF
TRBJ1-4 | TRBV7-8 | CASSLREATNEKLFF
TRBJ2-2 | TRBV7-3 | CASSTTGTVSAGELFF
TRBJ2-1 | TRBV4-1 | CASSQDVGTGGISRFF
TRBJ2-5 | TRBV10-3 | CAIRLDSGETQYF
TRBJ2-4 | TRBV5-6 | CASSLGQPVDIQYF
. | TRBV20-1 | CSARDFWTRPQETQFF
TRBJ1-1 | TRBV7-9 | CASNLIGARSTEAFF
TRBJ1-5 | TRBV7-2 | CASSKRTGGQYSNQPQHF
TRBJ1-2 | TRBV10-1 | CASSFAGYGYTF
TRBJ1-6 | TRBV3-1 | CASSPGTGFSGSPLHF
TRBJ1-4 | TRBV7-9 | CASSDNRVYVQTNEKLFF
TRBJ1-5 | TRBV20-1 | CSARGESLGNQPQHF
TRBJ1-2 | TRBV7-2 | CASSLQGHGYTF
TRBJ1-2 | TRBV28 | CASSDEGVYGYTF
TRBJ2-7 | TRBV5-1 | CASSPRSNEQYF
TRBJ2-2 | TRBV10-3 | CAISGPRQGKPGELFF
TRBJ2-1 | TRBV4-3 | CASSQDLRTSGGAGEQFF
TRBJ2-5 | TRBV2 | CASSASAGGLETQYF
TRBJ2-7 | TRBV5-1 | CASSSDFYGEQYF
TRBJ2-3 | TRBV9 | CASSATSGTGTSTDTQYF
TRBJ1-1 | TRBV4-1 | CASSQDGDRGNTEAFF
TRBJ2-7 | TRBV9 | CASSVGGIGHEQYF
TRBJ2-3 | TRBV20-1 | CSARDPWGTTDTQYF
TRBJ1-4 | TRBV21-1 | CARRCGELFF
TRBJ2-3 | TRBV6-5 | CASRPGLAGVTQYF
TRBJ2-7 | TRBV6-2/TRBV6-3 | CASREPGQAYEQYF
TRBJ2-3 | TRBV7-2 | CASSHDLAGGPTDTQYF
TRBJ2-1 | TRBV4-2 | CASSQAAPGGTYNEQFF
TRBJ2-7 | TRBV11-2 | CASSPIGQGAYEQYF
TRBJ1-2 | TRBV3-1 | CASSQVGRQGSTF
TRBJ2-3 | TRBV4-1 | CASSQAYRGLIDTQYF
TRBJ1-1 | TRBV20-1 | CSARDLRGQVTASHTGMNTEAFF
TRBJ1-2 | TRBV18 | CASSPVGDYGYTF
. | TRBV20-1 | CSARDGSSYNEQYF